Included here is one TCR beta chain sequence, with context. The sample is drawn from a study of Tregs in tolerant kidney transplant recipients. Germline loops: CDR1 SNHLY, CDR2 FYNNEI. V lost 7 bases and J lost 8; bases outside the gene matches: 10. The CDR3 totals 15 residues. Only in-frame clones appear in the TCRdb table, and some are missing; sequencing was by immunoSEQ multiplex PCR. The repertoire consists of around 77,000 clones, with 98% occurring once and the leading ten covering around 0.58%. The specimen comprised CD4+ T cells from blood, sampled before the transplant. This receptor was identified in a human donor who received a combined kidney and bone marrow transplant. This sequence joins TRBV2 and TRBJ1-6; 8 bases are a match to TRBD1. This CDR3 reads CASTKDRVGDSPLHF. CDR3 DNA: TGTGCCAGCACCAAGGACAGGGTGGGGGATTCACCCCTCCACTTT. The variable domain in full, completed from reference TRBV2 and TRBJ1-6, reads EPEVTQTPSHQVTQMGQEVILRCVPISNHLYFYWYRQILGQKVEFLVSFYNNEISEKSEIFDDQFSVERPDGSNFTLKIRSTKLEDSAMYFCASTKDRVGDSPLHFGNGTRLTVT.